The sequence of this TCR beta chain was determined in a study of identical twins. In TCRdb, the 5' RACE reads were re-called with MiXCR into one record per CDR3 protein. The table records 600,000 to 800,000 distinct CDR3 sequences, 21% of them present only once. The germline gives CDR1 KGHDR, CDR2 SFDVKD. CDR3 length: 15 residues. V was shortened by 6 bases and J by 4 bases, with 14 bases between the two germline ends. This sample was also put to use in a study of T cells expressing NK-cell markers.

The chain is built from TRBV24-1 and TRBJ2-2, with TRBD2 as a possible D gene (6 bases). The sequenced material came from PBMCs. The TCR comes from a woman between 18 and 29 years old in good health. The CDR3 DNA reads as TGTGCCACCAGTATGGGCCAGGGAGGCACCGGGGAGCTGTTTTTT. It encodes CATSMGQGGTGELFF.